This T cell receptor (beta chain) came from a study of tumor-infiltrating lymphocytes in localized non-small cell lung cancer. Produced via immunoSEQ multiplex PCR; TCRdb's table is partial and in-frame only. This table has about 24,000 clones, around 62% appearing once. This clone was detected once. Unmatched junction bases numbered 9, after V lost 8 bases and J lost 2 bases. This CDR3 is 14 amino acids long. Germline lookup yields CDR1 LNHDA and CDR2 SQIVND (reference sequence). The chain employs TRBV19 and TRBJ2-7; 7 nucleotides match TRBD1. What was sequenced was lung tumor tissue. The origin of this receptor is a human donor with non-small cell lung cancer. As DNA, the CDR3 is TGTGCCAGTTCGGCCGGGACAGACCCCTACGAGCAGTACTTC. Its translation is CASSAGTDPYEQYF.